One and the same sample provided the 5 T cell receptor beta chains below, sequenced in a study of blood T cell repertoires in COVID-19. Only in-frame clones appear in the TCRdb table, and some are missing; sequencing was by immunoSEQ multiplex PCR. The top ten clones hold 3.7% of a sample with roughly 250,000 clones, over 80% of them seen once. Material for sequencing was peripheral blood. Receptors were obtained from a middle-aged woman with acute or convalescent COVID-19.

The rearrangement joins TRBV18 to TRBJ2-3, with D possibly being TRBD2 (5 bases). This CDR3 has 14 amino acids. Trimming shortened V by 6 bases and J by 2 bases, and 12 bases separated the two germline ends. From germline, CDR1 is KGHSH and CDR2 LQKENI. Here the CDR3 DNA reads TGTGCCAGCTCCCCGGGATTAACCACAGATACGCAGTATTTT. This translates into CASSPGLTTDTQYF.

This clone is a singleton in its sample. V gene TRBV7-8 combines with J gene TRBJ1-5; possible D gene TRBD1, 5 bases. Germline V gives CDR1 SGHVS, CDR2 FQNEAQ. This CDR3 comprises 13 residues. The ends were cut back, 1 base at V and 5 bases at J, with 6 bases in the middle. CDR3 in amino acids: CASSLEGHQPQHF. CDR3 coding DNA: TGTGCCAGCAGCTTAGAGGGGCATCAGCCCCAGCATTTT.

The chain employs TRBV10-1 and TRBJ2-3; D is ambiguous. The germline gives CDR1 WNHNN, CDR2 SYGVQD (reference sequence). V was shortened by 0 bases and J by 0 bases, with 7 bases between the two germline ends. The CDR3 consists of 15 residues. For the CDR3, the DNA is TGCGCCAGCAGTGAGTCAGCAGGTAGCACAGATACGCAGTATTTT. Encoded protein: CASSESAGSTDTQYF.

This clone is a singleton in its sample. This chain uses TRBV30 with TRBJ1-1, with 7 bases lining up with TRBD1. CDR1 is GTSNPN and CDR2 is SVGIG in the germline V gene (reference sequence). Trimming removed 0 bases from V and 4 bases from J; junction bases left unmatched: 5. The CDR3 totals 14 residues. CDR3 region: CAWSVEGAFTEAFF. The CDR3 DNA reads as TGTGCCTGGAGTGTGGAGGGGGCGTTCACTGAAGCTTTCTTT.

This chain connects TRBV19 to TRBJ1-2; D unclear. V lost 5 bases and J lost 6, with 13 bases in between. The CDR3 is made up of 13 amino acids. Germline CDR1 is LNHDA and CDR2 is SQIVND (reference sequence). CDR3 in DNA: TGTGCCAGTAGTTTAGGAGGGATAGATGGCTACACCTTC. It specifies CASSLGGIDGYTF.